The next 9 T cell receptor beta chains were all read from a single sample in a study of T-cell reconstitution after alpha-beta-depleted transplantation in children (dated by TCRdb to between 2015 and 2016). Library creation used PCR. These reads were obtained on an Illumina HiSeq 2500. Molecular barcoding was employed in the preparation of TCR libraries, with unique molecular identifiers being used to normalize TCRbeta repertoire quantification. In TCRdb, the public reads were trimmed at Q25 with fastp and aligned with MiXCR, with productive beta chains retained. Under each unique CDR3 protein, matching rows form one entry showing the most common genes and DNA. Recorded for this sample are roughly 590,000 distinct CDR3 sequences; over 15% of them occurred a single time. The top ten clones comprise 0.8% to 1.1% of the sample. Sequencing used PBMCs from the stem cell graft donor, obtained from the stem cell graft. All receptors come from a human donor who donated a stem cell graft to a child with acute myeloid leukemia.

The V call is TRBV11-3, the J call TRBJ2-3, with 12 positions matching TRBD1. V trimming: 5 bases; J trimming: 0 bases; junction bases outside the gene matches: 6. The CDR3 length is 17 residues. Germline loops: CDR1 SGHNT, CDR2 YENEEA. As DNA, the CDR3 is TGTGCCAGCAGCCCGGGACAGGGGGCCTATAGCACAGATACGCAGTATTTT. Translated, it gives CASSPGQGAYSTDTQYF.

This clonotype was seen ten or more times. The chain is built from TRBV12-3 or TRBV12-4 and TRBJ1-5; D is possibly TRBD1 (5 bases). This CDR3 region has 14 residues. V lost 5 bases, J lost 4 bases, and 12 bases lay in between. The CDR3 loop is CASSNRDANQPQHF. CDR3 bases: TGTGCCAGCAGTAACCGGGACGCTAATCAGCCCCAGCATTTT.

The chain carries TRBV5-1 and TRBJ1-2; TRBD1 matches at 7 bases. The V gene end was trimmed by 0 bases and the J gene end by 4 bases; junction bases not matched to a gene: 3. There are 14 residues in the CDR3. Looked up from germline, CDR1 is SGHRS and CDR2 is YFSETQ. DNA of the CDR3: TGCGCCAGCAGCTTGGAGGGACAGAGCTATGGCTACACCTTC. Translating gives CASSLEGQSYGYTF.

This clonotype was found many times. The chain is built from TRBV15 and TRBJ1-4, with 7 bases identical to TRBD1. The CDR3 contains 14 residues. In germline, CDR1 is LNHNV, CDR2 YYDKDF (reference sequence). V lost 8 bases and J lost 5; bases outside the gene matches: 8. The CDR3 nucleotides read TGTGCCACCGGATTGGGACAGCCAAATGAAAAACTGTTTTTT. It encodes CATGLGQPNEKLFF.

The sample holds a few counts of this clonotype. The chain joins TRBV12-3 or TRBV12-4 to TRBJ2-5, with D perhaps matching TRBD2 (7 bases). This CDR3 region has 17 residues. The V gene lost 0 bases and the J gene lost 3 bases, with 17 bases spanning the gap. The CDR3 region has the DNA TGTGCCAGCAGTTTAGCCCTCGATAGGGGGGGCGAAGAGACCCAGTACTTC. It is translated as CASSLALDRGGEETQYF.

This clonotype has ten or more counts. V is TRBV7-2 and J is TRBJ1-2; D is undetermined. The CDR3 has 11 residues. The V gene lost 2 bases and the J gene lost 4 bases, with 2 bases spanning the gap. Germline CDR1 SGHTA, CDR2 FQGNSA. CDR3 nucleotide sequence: TGTGCCAGCAGCTTAACCTATGGCTACACCTTC. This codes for CASSLTYGYTF.

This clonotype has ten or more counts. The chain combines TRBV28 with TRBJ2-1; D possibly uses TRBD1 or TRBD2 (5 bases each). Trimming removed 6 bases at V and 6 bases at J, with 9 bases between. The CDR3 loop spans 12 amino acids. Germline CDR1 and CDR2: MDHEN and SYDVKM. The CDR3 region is CASRGRPNEQFF. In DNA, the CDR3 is TGTGCCAGCAGGGGACGCCCCAATGAGCAGTTCTTC.

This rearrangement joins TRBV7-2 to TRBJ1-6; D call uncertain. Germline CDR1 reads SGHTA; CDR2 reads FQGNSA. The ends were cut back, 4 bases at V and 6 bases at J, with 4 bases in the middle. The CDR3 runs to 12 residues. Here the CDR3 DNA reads TGTGCCAGCAGCTATGCTAATTCACCCCTCCACTTT. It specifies CASSYANSPLHF.

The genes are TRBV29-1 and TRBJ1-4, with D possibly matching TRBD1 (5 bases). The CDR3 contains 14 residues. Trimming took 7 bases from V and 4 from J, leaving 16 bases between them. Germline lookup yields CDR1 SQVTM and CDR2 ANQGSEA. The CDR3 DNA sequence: TGCAGCGGCCACGGGGGGGACTTTAATGAAAAACTGTTTTTT. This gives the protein CSGHGGDFNEKLFF.